The sample holds many counts of the clone carrying this T cell receptor beta chain. This specimen comes from a study of neurological immune-mediated disorders. Sample time point: longitudinal time-point 2. Trimming stripped 4 bases from V and 0 bases from J, with 17 bases between. CDR1 and CDR2 (germline): SGDLS, YYNGEE. The CDR3 runs to 18 residues. Via MiXCR, TCRdb re-called the 5' RACE reads, giving one row per CDR3 protein. This sample has approximately 85,000 distinct CDR3 sequences, with about 13% found just once. This clonotype originated in a female donor with HTLV-1-associated myelopathy (HAM/TSP). Sequencing was done on a sample of PBMCs. V gene TRBV9 combines with J gene TRBJ2-6, with a tentative D call TRBD1 (6 bases). Here the CDR3 DNA reads TGTGCCAGCAGCATACGGGGACATGTCGACTCTGGGGCCAACGTCCTGACTTTC. Residues: CASSIRGHVDSGANVLTF. Based on the CDR3 plus reference TRBV9 and TRBJ2-6, the full variable domain is DSGVTQTPKHLITATGQRVTLRCSPRSGDLSVYWYQQSLDQGLQFLIQYYNGEERAKGNILERFSAQQFPDLHSELNLSSLELGDSALYFCASSIRGHVDSGANVLTFGAGSRLTVL.